This T cell receptor (beta chain) was documented in a study of beta chain features in type 1 diabetes. Broader study findings: Within patients, naive, central memory and Treg TCRB repertoires seemed more similar than within healthy donors.

The investigators reverse transcribed all of the isolated RNA, so they sequenced expressed TCRB transcripts. Produced via immunoSEQ multiplex PCR; TCRdb's table is partial and in-frame only. The table has about 150,000 clones, approximately 9.1% seen once. As regards this clone: The antigen is not known.

Germline loops: CDR1 SGDLS, CDR2 YYNGEE. The V gene lost 2 bases and the J gene lost 7 bases, with 10 bases spanning the gap. The CDR3 spans 14 residues. This chain joins TRBV9 and TRBJ1-6; tentatively, D is TRBD1 (6 bases). The sample was central memory CD4+ T cells from blood. This clonotype originated in a woman younger than 35 in good health. CDR3 in DNA: TGTGCCAGCAGCGTCCACAGGGTCAATTCACCCCTCCACTTT. Its translation is CASSVHRVNSPLHF.